The clone carrying this T cell receptor beta chain was detected only once. This specimen belongs to a study of blood T cell repertoires in COVID-19. Germline lookup yields CDR1 SGHNT and CDR2 YYREEE (reference sequence). This CDR3 spans 17 amino acids. V lost 4 bases and J lost 1, with 20 bases in between. TCRdb's table, derived via immunoSEQ multiplex PCR, lists solely in-frame clones and lacks some. This repertoire shows hundreds of thousands of clones, approximately 89% found once; its top ten account for approximately 9.4%. This TCR came from a woman in her 40s who had recovered from COVID-19. The chain employs TRBV5-4 and TRBJ1-2; D possibly corresponds to TRBD1 (5 bases). Sequenced material: PBMCs or T cells enriched from blood (not recorded which). The chain's CDR3 is CASSPGPGWGDNYGYTF. CDR3 nucleotide sequence: TGTGCCAGCAGCCCCGGCCCGGGGTGGGGGGATAACTATGGCTACACCTTC.